Following are 20 T cell receptor beta chains from one sample sequenced in a study of tumor-infiltrating lymphocytes in primary liver carcinoma. Investigators took RNA and DNA out together from 20-30 mg of unsorted bulk tissue. TCR beta cDNA came from around 0.5 ug total RNA, primed with a constant-region primer. Generation of the TCR beta libraries relied on three nested multiplex PCR rounds using slightly modified ARM-PCR. A C-beta reverse primer and TRBV1-TRBV30 forward primers served in each of the first two PCR rounds, at 10 cycles apiece. TCRdb processed the multiplex PCR reads anew with MiXCR; each CDR3 protein has one entry. Among 150,000 to 200,000 distinct CDR3 sequences listed, around four fifths were seen once. Input material: tumor tissue from primary liver carcinoma. The receptors originated from a man aged 35-49 years with primary liver carcinoma and hepatitis B virus infection.

The J gene is TRBJ2-5, the V gene TRBV5-1, with D perhaps matching TRBD2 (6 bases). This CDR3 contains 15 residues. Trimming removed 4 bases at V and 7 bases at J, with 20 bases between. Germline lookup yields CDR1 SGHRS and CDR2 YFSETQ. For the CDR3, the DNA is TGCGCCAGCAGCCCATTGGGGGTCGAGGGAGGGACCCAGTACTTC. Its protein is CASSPLGVEGGTQYF.

A note on this clonotype: A much larger clone sits a single nucleotide away, making a read error possible. The CDR3 end shows no conserved phenylalanine or tryptophan, and so a read error is likely. The V gene is TRBV30, the J gene TRBJ2-2; no definite D call. V was shortened by 0 bases and J by 2 bases, with 1 base between the two germline ends. CDR3 size: 12 residues. Germline assignment: CDR1 GTSNPN and CDR2 SVGIG (reference sequence). DNA of the CDR3: TGTGCCTGGAGTGTAAACACCGGGGAGCTGTTTTAT. Translation: CAWSVNTGELFY.

As concerns this clonotype: One end of the junction is discordant with germline, which a read error may explain. DNA of the CDR3: TGCGCTAGCAGCTTGAACGGCAAGGGAAGCACAGATATGCAGTATTTT. Amino acids: CASSLNGKGSTDMQYF. The chain uses TRBV5-1 and TRBJ2-3; no firm D call. The CDR3 has 16 amino acids. Germline values: CDR1 SGHRS, CDR2 YFSETQ.

Of note for this clonotype: The junction does not match germline at one end; this may be a read error. The rearrangement links TRBV11-1 to TRBJ2-7; D may be TRBD2 (6 bases). The CDR3 length is 15 residues. Germline assignment: CDR1 SGHAT and CDR2 FQDESV (reference sequence). The CDR3 protein is CASSLTESGEYQQYF. CDR3 nucleotides: TGTGCCAGCAGCTTAACGGAATCGGGAGAATACCAGCAATACTTC.

For this clonotype: An end of the junction differs from the germline gene, which may be a read error. V and J are TRBV6-5 and TRBJ1-5, with 10 bases lining up with TRBD1. This CDR3 contains 15 residues. The germline V gene encodes CDR1 MNHEY and CDR2 SVGAGI. This CDR3 is CASSDPGQGNEPQHF. CDR3 sequence (DNA): TGTGCCAGTAGTGATCCGGGACAGGGGAATGAGCCTCAGCATTTT.

A note on this clonotype: The CDR3 carries no conserved terminal phenylalanine or tryptophan, so it likely arises from a read error. The chain joins TRBV29-1 to TRBJ2-3, with D perhaps assigned TRBD1 or TRBD2 (6 bases each). Germline V gene sequence: CDR1 SQVTM, CDR2 ANQGSEA. The CDR3 covers 13 residues. In DNA, the CDR3 is TGCAACGTTGGGGGGCTGAGCACAGATACGCAGTATCTT. Protein sequence: CNVGGLSTDTQYL.

The gene calls are TRBV6-6 and TRBJ2-3; D is tentatively TRBD1 or TRBD2 (5 bases each). The CDR3 runs 13 residues. Germline V gene sequence: CDR1 MNHNY, CDR2 SVGAGI (reference sequence). With 7 bases removed from V and 3 bases from J, the gap between germline ends came to 11 bases. CDR3 nucleotides: TGTGCCAGCACCAGGGAGTGTACAGATACGCAGTATTTT. This codes for CASTRECTDTQYF.

CDR3 sequence reads: CAEPARPPLQETQYF. CDR3 in DNA: TGTGCCGAACCCGCGAGACCTCCGCTCCAAGAGACCCAGTACTTC. The gene calls are TRBV6-5 and TRBJ2-5; D remains ambiguous. Germline CDR1 MNHEY, CDR2 SVGAGI. This CDR3 has 15 amino acids. V shed 11 bases and J shed 1 base, with 20 bases lying between them.

The table lists this clonotype with a count of one. This may be a read error, as it is one base from a much larger clone. This chain links TRBV2 with TRBJ2-1; unclear D gene. Trimming left V 4 bases short and J 4 bases short, with 11 bases between. The CDR3 covers 14 residues. Germline CDR1 SNHLY, CDR2 FYNNEI. For the CDR3, the DNA is TGTGCCAGCAGTGGTTTAACGTCTTACAATGAGCAGTTCTTC. This encodes CASSGLTSYNEQFF.

For this clonotype: The junction shows a germline mismatch at one end, possibly a read error. The rearrangement uses TRBV4-1 and TRBJ2-4; the D is unclear. The V gene's germline CDR1 is MGHRA and CDR2 YSYEKL. The CDR3 is 15 residues long. CDR3 in DNA: TGCGCCAGCAGCCCAGTCTTACTGAAAGGAAACAATCAGTACTTC. Protein product: CASSPVLLKGNNQYF.

A remark on this clonotype: Being one base from a much bigger clone, this may be a read error. The DNA is omitted, as the CDR3 cannot be located on it reliably, and the CDR3 follows TCRdb's listing. The chain employs TRBV5-1 and TRBJ2-2; whether TRBD1, the table's D call, matches the DNA was not checked. Both ends counted, the CDR3 spans 16 residues. Germline-derived CDR1 and CDR2 are SGHRS and YFSETQ. CDR3 sequence: CASSPVGTGNTGELSF.

This clonotype was detected a few times. This rearrangement joins TRBV19 to TRBJ2-7; 8 bases match TRBD1. The germline gives CDR1 LNHDA, CDR2 SQIVND (reference sequence). This CDR3 has 15 amino acids. V gave up 3 bases and J gave up 3 bases; unmatched junction bases: 7. CDR3 sequence: CASSMADRVGYEQYF. CDR3 in DNA: TGTGCCAGTAGTATGGCGGACAGGGTTGGCTACGAGCAGTACTTC.

Regarding this clonotype: One junction end disagrees with the germline gene, perhaps due to a read error. The V gene is TRBV6-2 or TRBV6-3, the J gene TRBJ2-1, with D maybe TRBD2 (6 bases). Germline V lookup: CDR1 MNHEY, CDR2 SVGEGT. This CDR3 region has 11 residues. The CDR3 region is CARSWRDEQFF. In DNA, the CDR3 is TGTGCCAGAAGTTGGAGGGATGAGCAGTTTTTC.

On this clonotype itself: Germline is not matched at one junction end, which may reflect a read error. The CDR3, as DNA: TGTGCTAGCAACCCAGGACTAGCAGGAACAAATACGCAGTATTTT. Encoded protein: CASNPGLAGTNTQYF. This chain uses TRBV6-5 with TRBJ2-3, with 8 bases fitting TRBD2. The germline V gene has CDR1 MNHEY and CDR2 SVGAGI. CDR3 length equals 15 residues.

Notes on this clonotype: An end of the junction does not agree with germline; a read error may underlie this. The genes are TRBV5-1 and TRBJ1-2; 9 nucleotides agree with TRBD1. This CDR3 has 15 residues. Germline V CDR1 and CDR2: SGHRS, YFSETQ. For the CDR3, the DNA is TGCGCTAGCAGCCCGACCCGGGACAGGGATTATGGCTACACCTTC. It translates to CASSPTRDRDYGYTF.

Notes on this clonotype: Relative to the germline gene, one junction end is altered; a read error may explain this. The gene calls are TRBV10-2 and TRBJ2-7, with 9 bases matching TRBD1. CDR3 length equals 14 residues. In germline, CDR1 is WSHSY, CDR2 SAAADI. Written as DNA, the CDR3 is TGCGCCACATATACGACAGGGGGTACCTACGAGCACTACTTC. Amino acids: CATYTTGGTYEHYF.

This clonotype was picked up a small number of times. It may be a read error: a sequence one base away is much more abundant. V and J are TRBV28 and TRBJ1-5; D gene unclear. Trimming pared 5 bases from V and 9 bases from J, leaving 14 bases between. The germline V gene encodes CDR1 MDHEN and CDR2 SYDVKM. The CDR3 spans 13 residues. The DNA of the CDR3 is TGTGCCAGCAGTCAAGACTGGTGGGGGCCCCAGCATTTT. Translation: CASSQDWWGPQHF. The full variable domain, with the rest looked up from reference TRBV28 and TRBJ1-5, is DVKVTQSSRYLVKRTGEKVFLECVQDMDHENMFWYRQDPGLGLRLIYFSYDVKMKEKGDIPEGYSVSREKKERFSLILESASTNQTSMYLCASSQDWWGPQHFGDGTRLSIL.

Concerning this clonotype itself: Relative to the germline gene, one junction end is altered; a read error may explain this. The V and J genes are TRBV7-8 and TRBJ2-3; 11 nucleotides line up with TRBD2. The CDR3 totals 16 residues. CDR1 and CDR2 from the germline V gene are SGHVS and FQNEAQ. CDR3 loop: CASSSPGSSGRSTEYF. CDR3 nucleotide sequence: TGTGCCAGCAGCTCCCCCGGGTCTAGCGGGAGGAGTACGGAGTATTTT.

Worth noting for this clonotype: An end of the junction differs from the germline gene, which may be a read error. V and J are TRBV6-5 and TRBJ1-1; TRBD1 is a possible D gene (6 bases). The CDR3 is 12 amino acids. Germline V lookup: CDR1 MNHEY, CDR2 SVGAGI. CDR3 region: CVSSGTHNEAFF. In DNA, the CDR3 is TGTGTCAGCAGTGGGACACACAATGAAGCTTTCTTT.

Comments on this clonotype: A read error may produce the germline difference seen at one junction end. The V gene is TRBV14, the J gene TRBJ2-1; D is ambiguous. The CDR3 consists of 12 residues. Germline V lookup: CDR1 SGHDN, CDR2 FVKESK. CDR3 amino acids: CARSLPSNKQFF. The DNA of the CDR3 is TGTGCCAGGAGCCTGCCAAGCAATAAGCAGTTCTTC.